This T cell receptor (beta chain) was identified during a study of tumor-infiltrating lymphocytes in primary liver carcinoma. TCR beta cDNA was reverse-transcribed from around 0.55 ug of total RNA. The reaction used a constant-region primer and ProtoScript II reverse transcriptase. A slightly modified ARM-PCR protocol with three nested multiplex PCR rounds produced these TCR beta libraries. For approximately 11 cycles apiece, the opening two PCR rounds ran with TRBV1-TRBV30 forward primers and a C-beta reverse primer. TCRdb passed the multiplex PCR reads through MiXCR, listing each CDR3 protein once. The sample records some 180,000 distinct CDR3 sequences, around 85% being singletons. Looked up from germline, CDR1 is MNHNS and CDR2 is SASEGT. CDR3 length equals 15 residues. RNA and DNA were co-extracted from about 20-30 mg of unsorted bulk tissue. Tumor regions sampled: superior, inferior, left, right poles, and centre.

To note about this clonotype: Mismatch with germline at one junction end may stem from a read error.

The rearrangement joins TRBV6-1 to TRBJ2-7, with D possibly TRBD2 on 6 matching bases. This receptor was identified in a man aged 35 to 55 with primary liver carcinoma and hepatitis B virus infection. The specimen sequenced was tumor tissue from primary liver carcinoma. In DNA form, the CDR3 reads TGTGCCATCATACTACTAGCAGGAGGGCCCTACGAGCACTACTTC. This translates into CAIILLAGGPYEHYF.